This T cell receptor (beta chain) was observed in a study of PD-1 blockade in mismatch repair-deficient tumors. Study information: Patients had roughly twelve mismatch repair-deficient cancer types, all previously treated and progressing.

In germline, CDR1 is MNHEY, CDR2 SVGAGI. V lost 4 bases and J lost 4, with 14 bases in between. The CDR3 consists of 15 residues. Here immunoSEQ multiplex PCR was the method, and the copy in TCRdb shows in-frame clones only, minus some. The sample consists of around 120,000 clones, 88% of them appearing once. The chain joins TRBV6-5 to TRBJ2-1; possibly TRBD2 for D (5 bases). The material sequenced was peripheral blood, taken about 17 months after starting pembrolizumab. This sequence originates from an adult with mismatch repair-deficient cancer. In DNA form, the CDR3 reads TGTGCCAGCAGTTCAGACTCCACTAGTTACAATGAGCAGTTCTTC. Amino acid sequence: CASSSDSTSYNEQFF.